This T cell receptor (beta chain) stems from a study of spatial heterogeneity in lung cancer. Study context: Alpha-chain detections were consistently fewer than beta-chain detections among the sequences. An average of more than ten raw reads was observed per unique TCR and UMI combination. General study results and limits: For expanded intratumoral alpha and beta TCRs, counts tracked tumor mutation counts.

Trimming shortened V by 5 bases and J by 4 bases, and 12 bases separated the two germline ends. Germline-derived CDR1 and CDR2 are SGHVS and FNYEAQ. The CDR3 has 13 amino acids. TCRdb reprocessed the 5' RACE reads via MiXCR and lists one record per CDR3 protein. The sample holds thousands of distinct CDR3 sequences, around a tenth seen once. Comment on this clonotype: Antigen specificity is unknown.

Documented time point: sample taken at primary tumor resection. The sequenced material consisted of unsorted whole RNA from tumor, nontumor lung or frozen PBMC. This TCR was sampled from a female donor with early-stage non-small cell lung cancer. Sequences were derived from lung tumor tissue, sampled at surgery. V gene TRBV7-6 combines with J gene TRBJ2-7; D gene uncertain. The CDR3 DNA reads TGTGCCAGCAGCCCCGAGGAAGATTACGAGCAGTACTTC. Amino acid sequence: CASSPEEDYEQYF.